The rows below give T cell receptor beta chains drawn from one sample of a study of blood T cell repertoires in COVID-19. Clones were sequenced by immunoSEQ multiplex PCR, and TCRdb holds only the in-frame ones, with some missing. The sample carries some 94,000 clones, around 72% recorded once. Material for sequencing was peripheral blood. Source of these receptors: a woman in her fifties or sixties in a cohort sampled during active or convalescent COVID-19. The CDR3 runs from the conserved cysteine through the conserved F or W. Fields, in order: D gene, J gene, V gene, clone size, CDR3 DNA, CDR3 protein. The D gene is left open where the match is weak. Clone size is not always given. Where it is, it says once, few, many or a class for expanded clones.

d_call: TRBD2
j_call: TRBJ2-3
v_call: TRBV7-8
clone_size: NA
cdr3_nt: TGTGCCAGCAGCCCCAGGACTAGCGGGAGGGGGGATACGCAGTATTTT
cdr3_aa: CASSPRTSGRGDTQYF

d_call: NA
j_call: TRBJ1-5
v_call: TRBV29-1
clone_size: NA
cdr3_nt: TGCAGCGTTCAAACAGGGTCCCCCAATCAGCCCCAGCATTTT
cdr3_aa: CSVQTGSPNQPQHF

d_call: TRBD2
j_call: TRBJ2-1
v_call: TRBV7-7
clone_size: NA
cdr3_nt: TGTGCTAGCAGCTCTAGCGGGGGGGCCGGGGAGGAGCAGTTCTTC
cdr3_aa: CASSSSGGAGEEQFF

d_call: TRBD1
j_call: TRBJ1-1
v_call: TRBV10-3
clone_size: NA
cdr3_nt: TGTGCCATCAGCGGGACAGGGGCCACTGAAGCTTTCTTT
cdr3_aa: CAISGTGATEAFF

d_call: TRBD1
j_call: TRBJ2-7
v_call: TRBV2
clone_size: NA
cdr3_nt: TGTGCCAGCAATGAGGACAGGGGGTTCTCCTACGAGCAGTACTTC
cdr3_aa: CASNEDRGFSYEQYF

d_call: NA
j_call: TRBJ2-3
v_call: TRBV3-1/TRBV3-2
clone_size: once
cdr3_nt: TGTGCCAGCAGCCCGGGACAACTCAGCACAGATACGCAGTATTTT
cdr3_aa: CASSPGQLSTDTQYF

d_call: TRBD1
j_call: TRBJ2-1
v_call: TRBV9
clone_size: once
cdr3_nt: TGTGCCAGCAGGCCAGGGGGCCACAATGAGCAGTTCTTC
cdr3_aa: CASRPGGHNEQFF

d_call: NA
j_call: TRBJ1-4
v_call: TRBV18
clone_size: NA
cdr3_nt: TGTGCCAGCTCCCGGGGTGAAAAACTGTTTTTT
cdr3_aa: CASSRGEKLFF

d_call: NA
j_call: TRBJ2-6
v_call: TRBV7-9
clone_size: NA
cdr3_nt: TGTGCCAGCAGCTTAATGGGCCTCTCTGGGGCCAACGTCCTGACTTTC
cdr3_aa: CASSLMGLSGANVLTF

d_call: NA
j_call: TRBJ2-1
v_call: TRBV11-1
clone_size: NA
cdr3_nt: TGTGCCAGCAGCCCCCCCGGGACTTACTACAATGAGCAGTTCTTC
cdr3_aa: CASSPPGTYYNEQFF

d_call: TRBD1
j_call: TRBJ2-7
v_call: TRBV19
clone_size: NA
cdr3_nt: TGTGCCAGTAGTAAGGGACAGGGGGCGAGAAACGAGCAGTACTTC
cdr3_aa: CASSKGQGARNEQYF

d_call: NA
j_call: TRBJ2-7
v_call: TRBV29-1
clone_size: NA
cdr3_nt: TGCAGCGGAACGCAGGGTGGTTCCTACGAGCAGTACTTC
cdr3_aa: CSGTQGGSYEQYF

d_call: TRBD2
j_call: TRBJ2-3
v_call: TRBV29-1
clone_size: NA
cdr3_nt: TGCAGCGTTGAACAAGCGGGGGGTAGCACAGATACGCAGTATTTT
cdr3_aa: CSVEQAGGSTDTQYF

d_call: TRBD2
j_call: TRBJ2-4
v_call: TRBV29-1
clone_size: NA
cdr3_nt: TGCAGCGTTGGACTAGCCGACATTCAGTACTTC
cdr3_aa: CSVGLADIQYF

d_call: NA
j_call: TRBJ1-4
v_call: TRBV27
clone_size: NA
cdr3_nt: TGTGCCAGCAGTTTATTTTGGGGGAGGAATGAAAAACTGTTTTTT
cdr3_aa: CASSLFWGRNEKLFF

d_call: TRBD1
j_call: TRBJ2-2
v_call: TRBV6-5
clone_size: NA
cdr3_nt: TGTGCCAGCAGGGACGACAGGGGCTGGGCCGGGGAGCTGTTTTTT
cdr3_aa: CASRDDRGWAGELFF

d_call: NA
j_call: TRBJ2-3
v_call: TRBV28
clone_size: NA
cdr3_nt: TGTGCCAGCAGTTTATGGACTAGCACAGATACGCAGTATTTT
cdr3_aa: CASSLWTSTDTQYF

d_call: TRBD1
j_call: TRBJ2-3
v_call: TRBV27
clone_size: NA
cdr3_nt: TGTGCCAGCAGTTTCCCAGGGGGCGCCTCAGATACGCAGTATTTT
cdr3_aa: CASSFPGGASDTQYF

d_call: NA
j_call: TRBJ1-1
v_call: TRBV5-1
clone_size: NA
cdr3_nt: TGCGCCAGCAGCTTTGTCAGGGCGAACACTGAAGCTTTCTTT
cdr3_aa: CASSFVRANTEAFF

d_call: TRBD1
j_call: TRBJ1-5
v_call: TRBV5-8
clone_size: few
cdr3_nt: TGTGCCAGCAGCTTGGGGGACAGGTTTGTTCAGCCCCAGCATTTT
cdr3_aa: CASSLGDRFVQPQHF

d_call: TRBD1
j_call: TRBJ1-6
v_call: TRBV4-1
clone_size: once
cdr3_nt: TGCGCCAGCAGCCAAGTCGACAGGGGGCCGGGTTCACCCCTCCACTTT
cdr3_aa: CASSQVDRGPGSPLHF

d_call: NA
j_call: TRBJ2-7
v_call: TRBV9
clone_size: NA
cdr3_nt: TGTGCCAGCAGCCCCGCGGGGACGAAATACGAGCAGTACTTC
cdr3_aa: CASSPAGTKYEQYF